This T cell receptor beta chain was recovered during a study of cytomegalovirus exposure and HLA in healthy donors (TCRdb year 2017). Study-wide context: According to an earlier analysis of 550 to 750 of the donors, 150 million to 200 million T cells yielded over 90 million unique TCR beta sequences and 276 Gb of sequence data. An early release that covered 640 HLA-typed donors contained about 300 gigabases of sequencing data and tens of millions of unique TCR sequences. Of the 350 to 450 genotyped donors, 75% to 85% were placed in the genetic ancestry cluster associated with self-reported Caucasian donors. The study was designed to test whether signatures of past pathogen exposure could be identified by cataloging public T cell receptors. The study profiled the T cell repertoires of fewer than 850 subjects by immunosequencing and related them to cytomegalovirus serostatus. A separate validation cohort of over a hundred different subjects was used in addition to the approximately 700-subject first cohort. High-throughput TCR immunosequencing, statistical association of individual TCRs with disease status, and machine learning were combined to predict cytomegalovirus infection status. A later analysis re-examined previously published TCR beta repertoires from more than 650 donors and added high-resolution HLA genotyping to investigate patterns of TCR occurrence. The later analysis used no new phenotypic data to find candidate immune exposures, relying instead on TCR beta sequences and their occurrence across donors. An earlier analysis of some 600 of the donors applied high-throughput TCR beta sequencing to assess whether each TCR beta V gene segment acted as functional or pseudogenic. Donor age, sex, ethnicity and CMV serostatus were compiled alongside the repertoire data. In a later genetic analysis, genome-wide SNP genotypes for about 60% of the 666 donors were used, and that subset was treated as a discovery cohort. Every discovery cohort repertoire had been produced on one sequencing platform. Both class I and class II loci were covered by HLA typing, at four-digit resolution. Typing coverage varied by locus: about 620-640 donors for A, B, C, DRB1 and DQB1; approximately 500 for DQA1; some 610 for DPA1; roughly 450 for DPB1. Four to six DR-DQ haplotypes were handled as single units for association and clustering, since linkage in the cohort was strong. Across approximately 400 genotyped donors of the cohort, an average of approximately 240,000 unique TCR beta nucleotide sequences per donor were sequenced, and roughly a sixth of those sequences were non-productive. Summary of the overall study and its limitations: It was suggested by the authors that the approach could potentially be generalized to other disease states and immunological phenotypes. A cluster of highly shared sequence variants was judged likely to represent a technical artifact of the sequencing pipeline. A later genetic analysis associated a missense DCLRE1C variant with V-gene and J-gene trimming of TCR beta chains, and an independent cohort replicated the association. Because HLA typing was unavailable for some donors at each locus, only the typed subset was used in association tests. Most TCR sequences were seen in very few donors, while some public TCRs were found in many individuals. According to a later analysis, TCR association rates differed among HLA loci, with DRB1 alleles showing the most associated TCRs and HLA-C alleles showing the fewest. Because the 87-base-pair reads could not distinguish some IMGT-functional V segments, including TRBV6-2 and TRBV6-3, those segments were excluded. Linkage disequilibrium might explain the correlated functional status among segregating V segments, but an unknown experimental factor could not be ruled out. In a later analysis, most CMV-associated TCR beta chains were found to appear HLA-restricted, with HLA associations seemingly driven largely by CMV exposure. Specific HLA alleles were associated with 15,000 to 20,000 TCR beta sequences at a false discovery rate of 0.05 in a later analysis. Immune exposure information for the cohort was limited to CMV serostatus. The study gave a list of 150 to 200 TCR beta chains associated with cytomegalovirus. In an earlier analysis of some 500 of the donors, most TCR beta V segments were observed in productive rearrangements about 87% or about 30% of the time, broadly matching IMGT annotations. According to a later analysis, parvovirus B19, influenza, CMV and Epstein-Barr virus appeared linked to several top co-occurrence clusters. Roughly uniform sequencing depth across donors was assumed in presence/absence analyses, although this assumption may not hold. In vitro tests confirmed that a few of the cytomegalovirus-associated TCR beta chains recognize cytomegalovirus antigens. Only TCR beta chains were sequenced in this cohort, and the absence of alpha or paired-chain data limited detectable features. A later genetic analysis reported fewer N-insertions in productive TCRs among donors in an Asian-associated ancestry cluster than the roughly 620-donor mean. When HLA alleles, especially DR and DQ, strongly co-occurred, TCR associations were difficult to assign to individual alleles. A further reported finding was that TCR beta sequences accurately predicted the HLA-A and HLA-B alleles for most subjects in the first cohort. Compared with equally common non-associated chains, HLA-associated TCR beta chains in a later analysis were more clonally expanded and had lower generation probabilities. Because counts were too low, seventeen rarely observed V segments, including chromosome 9 orphons, were excluded from the earlier analysis of roughly 580 of the donors. In both the original and validation cohorts, the classifier was reported to diagnose cytomegalovirus status with high specificity and sensitivity.

The cohort was made up of 500 to 800 healthy bone marrow donors. At the time of sampling, all cohort members were nominally healthy, though unrecorded immune exposures were likely present. The donor tested CMV seronegative, placing the donor among the 350 or so seronegative members of the cohort. A peripheral blood sample was provided by each donor, and peripheral blood mononuclear cells were used for TCR beta sequencing. Genomic DNA extraction from the blood cell samples was performed with the Qiagen DNeasy Blood Extraction Kit. Remarks on this clone: What antigen it recognizes has not been identified. Qualities for individual bases were not recorded, and no much larger clone is one base off.

From its cysteine to its phenylalanine, the CDR3 spans 15 amino acids. Just the 45-base CDR3 DNA is kept, in frame starting at base 1. The germline V gene supplies CDR1 SGHVS and CDR2 FNYEAQ. The germline ends are 11 bases apart after V is trimmed by 2 bases and J by 4 bases. Libraries were prepared through the immunoSEQ multiplex PCR assay. A mixture of 60 forward primers for TCR Vbeta segments and 13 reverse primers for TCR Jbeta segments was used in the multiplex PCR. A multiplex PCR assay on genomic DNA amplified the CDR3 region of rearranged TCR beta genes. The Illumina HiSeq System was used to sequence the amplified TCR beta libraries as 87-base-pair reads. The authors' pipeline ran thus. A later analysis tallied some 79 million unique TCR beta chains across the 666 repertoires, and approximately 12 million of those chains were shared by two or more donors. Raw reads were error-corrected and collapsed into unique sequences by a nearest-neighbor algorithm in which closely related sequences were merged to remove PCR and sequencing errors. CDR3 sequences were aligned to IMGT reference sequences to assign V, D and J gene segments. For a sequence to be retained, a match of at least six nucleotides to both a V gene segment and a J gene segment was required. Rearrangements were called productive when the CDR3 lacked stop codons and stayed in frame with V and J; all others were non-productive. Following IMGT convention, CDR3 was defined as the stretch from the second conserved V-encoded cysteine up to the conserved J-encoded phenylalanine. The earlier analysis of some 580 of the donors excluded any sequence lacking an unambiguous match to a single V gene segment. In an earlier analysis of 587 of the donors, V segments were called functional above 56.7% productive rearrangements and were called segregating when the between-donor standard deviation exceeded 5%. A statistical classification framework was developed to diagnose cytomegalovirus status using the catalog of TCR beta chain sequences. A later analysis assigned V and J genes by comparing TCR nucleotide sequences with IMGT/GENE-DB human TR gene sequences. In a later analysis, CDR3 sequences and most-parsimonious VDJ recombination scenarios were assigned using the TCRdist pipeline. A later analysis defined each TCR beta chain by its CDR3 amino acid sequence plus V-gene family, and excluded reads lacking a unique V-gene family. In a later analysis, several hundred highly shared, low-generation-probability nucleotide sequences were removed to address suspected cross-contamination and a sequencing artifact. In a later analysis, a clonal expansion index for each public chain was calculated from normalized within-repertoire ranks of inferred template counts. Generation probabilities in a later analysis came from a VDJ recombination model fitted to out-of-frame rearrangements, and those results were checked against IGoR. In a later analysis, TCR-TCR, TCR-HLA and TCR-CMV co-occurrence was scored with hypergeometric tests, and a repertoire-size bias correction was applied to TCR pairs. In a later analysis, false discovery rates were estimated by permuting HLA or CMV assignments 20 times. In a later analysis, co-occurring TCRs were grouped using DBSCAN, with TCRdist sequence similarity added in when clustering inside HLA-allele-positive subsets. Repertoires with fewer than 30,000 or more than 120,000 public chains were left out of co-occurrence clustering, as were five repertoires with anomalous nucleotide sharing. TCRdb provides this immuneACCESS table in a form limited to in-frame rearrangements. Some clones are lacking; in checked studies, under half of them reflect an unresolved V gene, and why the rest are absent is not known. That table is the source of V, J and clone size, and D and trimming were worked out from the DNA. Here the sample has about 130,000 clones; around 80% occur a single time. The ten largest clones add up to approximately 1.5% of the sample.

This receptor was taken from a female donor in good health and CMV-seronegative. The specimen sequenced was PBMCs. In this chain, TRBV7-6 is recombined with TRBJ2-2, and possibly TRBD2, on 5 matching bases. The CDR3 has the sequence CASSLRLGGTGELFF. The DNA is as follows: TGTGCCAGCAGCTTAAGGCTAGGAGGCACCGGGGAGCTGTTTTTT. The full variable domain, completed from the reference TRBV7-6 and TRBJ2-2 proteins outside the CDR3, reads GAGVSQSPRYKVTKRGQDVALRCDPISGHVSLYWYRQALGQGPEFLTYFNYEAQQDKSGLPNDRFSAERPEGSISTLTIQRTEQRDSAMYRCASSLRLGGTGELFFGEGSRLTVL.